Each of the 27 T cell receptor beta chains below was sequenced from the same sample in a study of blood T cell repertoires in COVID-19. Clones were read by immunoSEQ multiplex PCR, and TCRdb kept only the in-frame ones, dropping some. The sample lists approximately 340,000 clones, 91% occurring once. The sample taken for sequencing was PBMCs or T cells enriched from blood (not recorded which). Receptors were obtained from a woman between 40 and 50 years old who had been exposed to COVID-19.

With regard to this clone: Distinct nucleotide sequences in the sample also encode this CDR3. V is TRBV3-1 (or the pseudogene TRBV3-2) and J is TRBJ2-7, with D unclear. V was pared by 4 bases and J by 3 bases, with 4 bases between. From germline, CDR1 is LGHDT and CDR2 YNNKEL (reference sequence). CDR3 size: 11 residues. The chain's CDR3 is CASSRGYEQYF. The CDR3 nucleotides read TGTGCCAGCAGCCGAGGCTACGAGCAGTACTTC.

J is TRBJ1-1 and V is TRBV2; a weak D match, TRBD1 (6 bases). The CDR3 has 14 residues. The V end was cut by 6 bases, the J end by 7 bases, with 18 bases between. Germline V lookup: CDR1 SNHLY, CDR2 FYNNEI. CDR3 DNA sequence: TGTGCCAGCAGCCTAAGCCTGGGGACACTTGAAGCTTTCTTT. Amino acids: CASSLSLGTLEAFF.

The chain couples TRBV9 to TRBJ2-3, with D possibly being TRBD1 (5 bases). With 3 bases removed from V and 0 bases from J, the gap between germline ends came to 8 bases. The CDR3 has 14 residues. Germline CDR1 SGDLS, CDR2 YYNGEE. The CDR3 spells CASSGAGSTDTQYF. As DNA, the CDR3 is TGTGCCAGCAGCGGCGCAGGGAGCACAGATACGCAGTATTTT. The full variable domain, in which reference TRBV9 and TRBJ2-3 provide the parts outside the CDR3, is DSGVTQTPKHLITATGQRVTLRCSPRSGDLSVYWYQQSLDQGLQFLIQYYNGEERAKGNILERFSAQQFPDLHSELNLSSLELGDSALYFCASSGAGSTDTQYFGPGTRLTVL.

The chain uses TRBV7-2 and TRBJ2-1; 9 bases align to TRBD1. Germline CDR1 is SGHTA and CDR2 is FQGNSA. CDR3 size: 15 residues. Trimming removed 4 bases from V and 2 bases from J; junction bases left unmatched: 3. The DNA for the CDR3 is TGTGCCAGCAGCTACGACAGGGGGACCTACAATGAGCAGTTCTTC. This codes for CASSYDRGTYNEQFF.

The chain links TRBV24-1 to TRBJ2-3; 8 positions agree with TRBD2. The ends lost 3 bases at V and 6 bases at J; junction bases unmatched: 13. CDR3 length: 17 amino acids. Germline CDR1 KGHDR, CDR2 SFDVKD. The CDR3 DNA reads TGTGCCACCAGTGATCCTGGCACTAGCGGCCTTTTGGATACGCAGTATTTT. Amino acid sequence: CATSDPGTSGLLDTQYF.

The chain has TRBV2 and TRBJ1-4; 9 positions agree with TRBD1. The CDR3 loop spans 14 amino acids. The germline gives CDR1 SNHLY, CDR2 FYNNEI. Trimming cost V 6 bases and J 11 bases; bases outside gene matches: 10. The CDR3 DNA is TGTGCCAGCAGCCGGGACAGGGATTTTGAGAAACTGTTTTTT. It translates to CASSRDRDFEKLFF. Together with reference TRBV2 and TRBJ1-4, the CDR3 gives the full variable domain: EPEVTQTPSHQVTQMGQEVILRCVPISNHLYFYWYRQILGQKVEFLVSFYNNEISEKSEIFDDQFSVERPDGSNFTLKIRSTKLEDSAMYFCASSRDRDFEKLFFGSGTQLSVL.

This clone was counted only a few times. This chain links TRBV5-1 with TRBJ1-1; D unclear. Trimming removed 1 base at V and 6 bases at J, with 10 bases between. The CDR3 has 13 residues. Looked up from germline, CDR1 is SGHRS and CDR2 is YFSETQ. The CDR3 is CASSLTGVAEAFF. As DNA, the CDR3 is TGCGCCAGCAGCTTGACGGGAGTCGCTGAAGCTTTCTTT.

The chain recombines TRBV12-5 with TRBJ1-4, with D unresolved. The CDR3 sequence is 16 residues long. CDR1 LGHNT and CDR2 FRNRAP come from the germline V gene. The ends were cut back, 0 bases at V and 4 bases at J, with 12 bases in the middle. CDR3 bases: TGTGCTAGTGGTTTGGTACTAACTCAGTATAATGAAAAACTGTTTTTT. This translates into CASGLVLTQYNEKLFF.

The V call is TRBV30, the J call TRBJ1-6; 8 bases align to TRBD1. Germline values: CDR1 GTSNPN, CDR2 SVGIG (reference sequence). This CDR3 comprises 14 residues. V was clipped by 5 bases and J by 9 bases; unmatched bases: 9. In DNA form, the CDR3 reads TGTGCCTGGCTACGCCAGGACAGGGCTTCACCCCTCCACTTT. Translating it yields CAWLRQDRASPLHF.

This clone was seen more than once but under ten times. V and J are TRBV29-1 and TRBJ2-7; the D gene is possibly TRBD2 (7 bases). V was clipped by 5 bases and J by 2 bases, with 13 bases between them. Germline values: CDR1 SQVTM, CDR2 ANQGSEA. This CDR3 region has 13 residues. The CDR3 loop reads CSVLKRDTYEQYF. In DNA form, the CDR3 reads TGCAGCGTTCTGAAGCGGGACACCTACGAGCAGTACTTC.

The J gene is TRBJ1-6, the V gene TRBV18; TRBD1 matches at 7 bases. CDR3 length equals 15 residues. Germline V gives CDR1 KGHSH, CDR2 LQKENI. The V segment lost 3 bases and the J segment 10 bases; nucleotides outside the gene matches: 9. CDR3 protein: CASSPTGSVGSPLHF. For the CDR3, the DNA is TGTGCCAGCTCACCGACAGGGTCCGTAGGGTCACCCCTCCACTTT.

The rearrangement links TRBV18 to TRBJ1-5; 7 nucleotides align to TRBD1. Per the germline V gene, CDR1 is KGHSH and CDR2 is LQKENI. The V segment lost 5 bases and the J segment 6 bases; nucleotides outside the gene matches: 10. The CDR3 contains 15 residues. CDR3 sequence (DNA): TGTGCCAGCTCAAGTCAGGGGGGAGCCTCTCAGCCCCAGCATTTT. Its translation: CASSSQGGASQPQHF.

This clone was found once. CDR3 in amino acids: CASSEWAGSSYNEQFF. The CDR3 nucleotides are TGTGCCAGCAGTGAATGGGCGGGAAGCTCCTACAATGAGCAGTTCTTC. The chain combines TRBV25-1 with TRBJ2-1; the D gene is possibly TRBD2 (6 bases). This CDR3 region has 16 residues. The V gene's germline CDR1 is MGHDK and CDR2 SYGVNS. Trimming took 1 base from V and 0 from J, leaving 10 bases between them.

The gene calls are TRBV7-8 and TRBJ1-1; D is unresolved. Between the trimmed V and J ends, which lost 5 bases and 1 base, there was a span of 14 bases. The CDR3 is 15 amino acids. The germline gives CDR1 SGHVS, CDR2 FQNEAQ. CDR3 coding DNA: TGTGCCAGCAGCCCGTCATATGGAGAGAACACTGAAGCTTTCTTT. This translates into CASSPSYGENTEAFF.

The chain recombines TRBV5-1 with TRBJ2-1, with 8 bases aligning to TRBD2. V gave up 2 bases and J gave up 5 bases; unmatched junction bases: 9. This CDR3 has 16 amino acids. Germline values: CDR1 SGHRS, CDR2 YFSETQ. The CDR3 sequence is CASSLNPSGRHNEQFF. CDR3 nucleotides: TGCGCCAGCAGCTTAAACCCCAGCGGGAGACACAATGAGCAGTTCTTC.

Only one count was recorded for this clone. The chain's CDR3 is CASRGQGNNSPLHF. In DNA, the CDR3 is TGTGCCAGCAGGGGACAGGGGAACAATTCACCCCTCCACTTT. V gene TRBV25-1 combines with J gene TRBJ1-6; 10 bases agree with TRBD1. Germline values: CDR1 MGHDK, CDR2 SYGVNS. The junction had 3 bases not matched to a gene; V was cut back by 6 bases and J by 7 bases. CDR3 length: 14 amino acids.

This clone was found once. The V and J genes are TRBV19 and TRBJ1-5; 9 nucleotides match TRBD1. CDR1 LNHDA and CDR2 SQIVND come from the germline V gene (reference sequence). The CDR3 has 19 amino acids. V gave up 3 bases and J gave up 5 bases; unmatched junction bases: 17. The chain's CDR3 is CASSIHPGPGQGAHQPQHF. CDR3 nucleotide sequence: TGTGCCAGTAGTATTCACCCCGGGCCGGGACAGGGAGCGCATCAGCCCCAGCATTTT. Filled out from reference TRBV19 and TRBJ1-5, the complete variable domain reads DGGITQSPKYLFRKEGQNVTLSCEQNLNHDAMYWYRQDPGQGLRLIYYSQIVNDFQKGDIAEGYSVSREKKESFPLTVTSAQKNPTAFYLCASSIHPGPGQGAHQPQHFGDGTRLSIL.

In DNA form, the CDR3 reads TGCAGTGCTAGTTTACAGGGGAACTATGGCTACACCTTC. This encodes CSASLQGNYGYTF. The chain uses TRBV20-1 and TRBJ1-2; 7 bases are shared with TRBD1. Germline assignment: CDR1 DFQATT and CDR2 SNEGSKA (reference sequence). The CDR3 extends over 13 amino acids. V shed 3 bases, J shed 2 bases, and the junction held 3 bases outside the gene matches.

The chain is built from TRBV25-1 and TRBJ2-7, with D possibly being TRBD2 (5 bases). The V gene's germline CDR1 is MGHDK and CDR2 SYGVNS. The CDR3 totals 11 residues. The V end lost 4 bases, the J end lost 7 bases, and 8 bases lay between the germline ends. CDR3 DNA: TGTGCCAGCAGTGGAGGGCGGGAGCAGTACTTC. Its translation: CASSGGREQYF.

The genes are TRBV3-1 (or the pseudogene TRBV3-2) and TRBJ2-7; tentative D call: TRBD2 (5 bases). Germline loops: CDR1 LGHDT, CDR2 YNNKEL (reference sequence). This CDR3 is built from 16 residues. Trimming stripped 1 base from V and 2 bases from J, with 15 bases between. The CDR3 spells CASSQGLRAIAYEQYF. The DNA for the CDR3 is TGTGCCAGCAGCCAAGGTTTGAGGGCGATAGCCTACGAGCAGTACTTC.

The rearrangement uses TRBV2 and TRBJ2-1, with TRBD1 matching 10 bases. Germline V gives CDR1 SNHLY, CDR2 FYNNEI. The CDR3 loop spans 15 amino acids. V lost 1 base and J lost 8; bases outside the gene matches: 5. This CDR3 is CASSEVGQGKDEQFF. The CDR3 coding sequence is TGTGCCAGCAGTGAAGTGGGACAGGGGAAGGATGAGCAGTTCTTC.

The chain employs TRBV24-1 and TRBJ2-3; D possibly corresponds to TRBD1 (5 bases). CDR3 length: 15 residues. The V gene lost 4 bases and the J gene lost 6 bases, with 16 bases spanning the gap. The germline V gene has CDR1 KGHDR and CDR2 SFDVKD. The CDR3 DNA reads TGTGCCACCAGTGACCCGACAGATACTCTGGATACGCAGTATTTT. Translation: CATSDPTDTLDTQYF.

The chain carries TRBV19 and TRBJ2-3, with 7 bases identical to TRBD2. Unmatched junction bases numbered 7, after V lost 6 bases and J lost 4 bases. The germline V gene has CDR1 LNHDA and CDR2 SQIVND (reference sequence). The CDR3 runs 14 residues. In nucleotides, the CDR3 is TGTGCCAGTAGCGGGAGGTTGGTAGCAGATACGCAGTATTTT. Encoded protein: CASSGRLVADTQYF. Based on the CDR3 plus reference TRBV19 and TRBJ2-3, the full variable domain is DGGITQSPKYLFRKEGQNVTLSCEQNLNHDAMYWYRQDPGQGLRLIYYSQIVNDFQKGDIAEGYSVSREKKESFPLTVTSAQKNPTAFYLCASSGRLVADTQYFGPGTRLTVL.

The gene calls are TRBV6-2 or TRBV6-3 and TRBJ1-3; D is perhaps TRBD1 (5 bases). This CDR3 is 18 amino acids long. V was shortened by 0 bases and J by 0 bases, with 15 bases between the two germline ends. CDR1 and CDR2 from the germline V gene are MNHEY and SVGEGT. CDR3 amino acids: CASSYSTTTASSGNTIYF. DNA for the CDR3: TGTGCCAGCAGTTACTCGACCACGACAGCTTCCTCTGGAAACACCATATATTTT.

V usage is TRBV12-3 or TRBV12-4 and J usage is TRBJ2-7; D gene uncertain. The length of the CDR3 is 11 residues. The V end lost 3 bases, the J end lost 4 bases, and 4 bases lay between the germline ends. Here the CDR3 reads CASSFLYEQYF. CDR3 nucleotides: TGTGCCAGCAGTTTCTTGTACGAGCAGTACTTC.

The chain recombines TRBV11-2 with TRBJ2-1, with 8 positions matching TRBD1. The germline gives CDR1 SGHAT, CDR2 FQNNGV. Trimming removed 1 base from V and 8 bases from J; junction bases left unmatched: 10. This CDR3 is 16 amino acids long. The CDR3 nucleotides are TGTGCCAGCAGCTTAGCCCGCCAGGGGGCGTTCGATGAGCAGTTCTTC. This encodes CASSLARQGAFDEQFF.

The chain uses TRBV5-1 and TRBJ2-5, with 8 bases lining up with TRBD1. After removal of 4 bases from V and 3 bases from J, the junction contained 8 bases not matched to a gene. CDR1 is SGHRS, CDR2 YFSETQ, per germline. CDR3 length equals 15 residues. The CDR3 nucleotides are TGCGCCAGCAGCGGGACAGGTCTGTTGGAAGAGACCCAGTACTTC. This encodes CASSGTGLLEETQYF.